The 31 T cell receptor beta chains in this list originate from one sample, sequenced in a study of blood T cell repertoires in COVID-19. The assay was immunoSEQ multiplex PCR, and TCRdb's table has in-frame clones only and misses some. The sample lists 70,000 to 85,000 clones; approximately 90% were seen once. Sequences were obtained from peripheral blood. The receptors shown here come from a man between 65 and 85 years old with active or convalescent COVID-19.

For the CDR3, the DNA is TGTGCCAGCAGCTTCCCCGGGACTAGCTTCGAGCAGTACTTC. Protein sequence: CASSFPGTSFEQYF. V usage is TRBV11-2 and J usage is TRBJ2-7, with TRBD2 identical over 9 bases. Germline V gene lookup returns CDR1 SGHAT and CDR2 FQNNGV. Trimming removed 3 bases from V and 6 bases from J; junction bases left unmatched: 6. This CDR3 region has 14 residues.

The rearrangement joins TRBV5-1 to TRBJ2-1; D may be TRBD2 (5 bases). The germline V gene encodes CDR1 SGHRS and CDR2 YFSETQ. Trimming removed 4 bases at V and 4 bases at J, with 9 bases between. The CDR3 runs to 13 residues. CDR3 amino acids: CASSPEGYNEQFF. CDR3 nucleotide sequence: TGCGCCAGCAGCCCCGAGGGTTACAATGAGCAGTTCTTC.

This clone was observed a single time. The chain links TRBV7-9 to TRBJ2-2; 9 nucleotides align to TRBD1. The germline V gene has CDR1 SEHNR and CDR2 FQNEAQ (reference sequence). J gave up 5 bases and V 6 bases, and 7 bases lay outside the gene matches. The CDR3 covers 15 residues. The CDR3 coding sequence is TGTGCCAGCAGTCCAGACAGGGGGAAAACCGGGGAGCTGTTTTTT. Translating it yields CASSPDRGKTGELFF. The variable domain in full, with the rest retrieved from reference TRBV7-9 and TRBJ2-2, is DTGVSQNPRHKITKRGQNVTFRCDPISEHNRLYWYRQTLGQGPEFLTYFQNEAQLEKSRLLSDRFSAERPKGSFSTLEIQRTEQGDSAMYLCASSPDRGKTGELFFGEGSRLTVL.

The chain uses TRBV25-1 and TRBJ2-3; 9 bases are a match to TRBD1. The CDR3 length is 16 residues. With 2 bases clipped from V and 2 bases from J, the junction kept 5 bases outside the gene matches. Germline loops: CDR1 MGHDK, CDR2 SYGVNS. The CDR3 sequence: CASSELDRGFTDTQYF. The CDR3 nucleotides are TGTGCCAGCAGTGAACTAGACAGGGGGTTCACAGATACGCAGTATTTT.

This chain uses TRBV19 with TRBJ1-5; 8 bases fit TRBD1. Germline V CDR1 and CDR2: LNHDA, SQIVND (reference sequence). V lost 5 bases to trimming and J lost 6 bases; unmatched junction nucleotides: 6. There are 14 residues in the CDR3. DNA of the CDR3: TGTGCCAGTAGTTCTGACAGGGGCCGTCAGCCCCAGCATTTT. Translating it yields CASSSDRGRQPQHF.

The rearrangement joins TRBV3-1 (or the pseudogene TRBV3-2) to TRBJ1-2; 7 bases agree with TRBD1. CDR3 length equals 13 residues. Germline loops: CDR1 LGHDT, CDR2 YNNKEL (reference sequence). With 3 bases clipped from V and 6 bases from J, the junction kept 4 bases outside the gene matches. The CDR3 loop reads CASSHNRGDGYTF. The CDR3 DNA reads TGTGCCAGCAGCCATAACAGGGGCGATGGCTACACCTTC.

This clone has more than one count but fewer than ten. The V gene is TRBV7-3, the J gene TRBJ2-3, with 13 bases matching TRBD2. V was clipped by 4 bases and J by 0 bases; unmatched bases: 10. The CDR3 loop spans 19 amino acids. Germline loops: CDR1 SGHTA, CDR2 FQGTGA. This CDR3 is CASSSHPLLAGGSTDTQYF. CDR3 DNA: TGTGCCAGCAGCTCGCACCCACTACTAGCGGGAGGGAGCACAGATACGCAGTATTTT.

The chain recombines TRBV19 with TRBJ2-3; 10 bases align to TRBD2. There are 17 residues in the CDR3. With V trimmed by 3 bases and J by 2 bases, 8 bases remained unmatched. The germline CDR1 and CDR2 sequences are LNHDA and SQIVND (reference sequence). The CDR3 DNA reads as TGTGCCAGTAGTATCTCTAGCGGGGGTTTTACCACAGATACGCAGTATTTT. It specifies CASSISSGGFTTDTQYF.

The chain is built from TRBV28 and TRBJ1-4, with TRBD1 matching 8 bases. With V trimmed by 6 bases and J by 8 bases, 14 bases remained unmatched. The CDR3 is 16 residues long. Germline CDR1 reads MDHEN; CDR2 reads SYDVKM. The CDR3 is CASSSSQGAVREKLFF. The CDR3 nucleotides are TGTGCCAGCAGCTCCTCCCAGGGGGCAGTAAGGGAAAAACTGTTTTTT.

The CDR3 sequence is CASSYSGLAGEAEQYF. The DNA of the CDR3 is TGTGCCAGCAGTTACTCAGGACTAGCGGGAGAGGCGGAGCAGTACTTC. The gene calls are TRBV6-5 and TRBJ2-7; TRBD2 aligns across 13 bases. CDR3 length equals 16 residues. V was pared by 0 bases and J by 7 bases, with 6 bases of the junction left unmatched. Germline lookup yields CDR1 MNHEY and CDR2 SVGAGI.

This CDR3 reads CASSMRASREKLFF. The CDR3 bases are TGTGCCAGTAGTATGAGGGCGTCGAGGGAAAAACTGTTTTTT. The chain has TRBV19 and TRBJ1-4; D unresolved. The CDR3 contains 14 residues. Trimming cost V 3 bases and J 8 bases, with 13 bases left between them. The germline gives CDR1 LNHDA, CDR2 SQIVND (reference sequence).

This rearrangement joins TRBV7-9 to TRBJ2-1; 9 bases map to TRBD2. CDR3 length: 16 amino acids. V shed 6 bases, J shed 0 bases, and the junction held 6 bases outside the gene matches. CDR1 SEHNR and CDR2 FQNEAQ come from the germline V gene (reference sequence). CDR3 loop: CASRSTSGSSYNEQFF. CDR3 nucleotide sequence: TGTGCCAGCAGATCGACTAGCGGTAGCTCCTACAATGAGCAGTTCTTC.

This chain joins TRBV10-2 and TRBJ2-1, with 14 bases identical to TRBD2. After removal of 6 bases from V and 8 bases from J, the junction contained 9 bases not matched to a gene. In germline, CDR1 is WSHSY, CDR2 SAAADI. The CDR3 runs to 16 residues. In DNA form, the CDR3 reads TGCGCCAGCAGCCAGACTAGCGGGAGGGCCTCACATGAGCAGTTCTTC. Encoded protein: CASSQTSGRASHEQFF.

The chain joins TRBV5-1 to TRBJ2-3, with D possibly being TRBD2 (5 bases). Trimming removed 2 bases from V and 0 bases from J, with 10 bases in between. Germline values: CDR1 SGHRS, CDR2 YFSETQ. This CDR3 contains 15 residues. The CDR3 DNA sequence: TGCGCCAGCAGCTTCGGCGGGCTCAGCACAGATACGCAGTATTTT. It yields the protein CASSFGGLSTDTQYF.

This chain links TRBV29-1 with TRBJ1-5; TRBD1 matches 10 bases. Germline V gene lookup returns CDR1 SQVTM and CDR2 ANQGSEA. This CDR3 region has 13 residues. V trimming: 6 bases; J trimming: 2 bases; junction bases outside the gene matches: 1. The CDR3 DNA reads as TGCAGCGTAGGGACAGGGGGCAATCAGCCCCAGCATTTT. It yields the protein CSVGTGGNQPQHF.

The genes are TRBV6-1 and TRBJ1-5; no clear D gene. CDR3 length: 15 residues. Germline assignment: CDR1 MNHNS and CDR2 SASEGT. Trimming removed 3 bases at V and 0 bases at J, with 9 bases between. CDR3 in amino acids: CASSDSGYSNQPQHF. The CDR3 DNA reads TGTGCCAGCAGTGATTCGGGTTATAGCAATCAGCCCCAGCATTTT.

This chain joins TRBV29-1 and TRBJ2-7, with D possibly TRBD1 on 6 matching bases. The CDR3 is made up of 11 amino acids. Germline assignment: CDR1 SQVTM and CDR2 ANQGSEA. Trimming took 6 bases from V and 7 from J, leaving 13 bases between them. The CDR3 DNA is TGCAGCGTCACAGGGAGAGAAGAGCAGTACTTC. This sequence encodes CSVTGREEQYF.

There are a few counts of this clone. The chain combines TRBV5-4 with TRBJ2-3; 9 bases are a match to TRBD2. Germline V CDR1 and CDR2: SGHNT, YYREEE (reference sequence). The junction had 3 bases not matched to a gene; V was cut back by 3 bases and J by 1 base. The CDR3 has 15 amino acids. The CDR3 region is CASSSPSGGTDTQYF. In DNA, the CDR3 is TGTGCCAGCAGCTCCCCTAGCGGGGGCACAGATACGCAGTATTTT.

This chain uses TRBV6-6 with TRBJ2-1, with TRBD1 matching over 9 bases. Germline V gene lookup returns CDR1 MNHNY and CDR2 SVGAGI (reference sequence). This CDR3 is built from 15 residues. Unmatched junction bases numbered 7, after V lost 2 bases and J lost 8 bases. The CDR3 protein is CASSYPGQGVDEQFF. CDR3 nucleotides: TGTGCCAGCAGTTACCCGGGACAGGGTGTCGATGAGCAGTTCTTC.

The chain recombines TRBV3-1 (or the pseudogene TRBV3-2) with TRBJ2-5, with unresolved D. The CDR3 spans 15 residues. In germline, CDR1 is LGHDT, CDR2 YNNKEL (reference sequence). With 0 bases removed from V and 1 base from J, the gap between germline ends came to 9 bases. The CDR3 DNA sequence: TGTGCCAGCAGCCAAGATCTGGCGGTCCAAGAGACCCAGTACTTC. Amino acids: CASSQDLAVQETQYF.

This clone appeared once. V gene TRBV28 combines with J gene TRBJ2-3; a weak D match, TRBD1 (6 bases). Germline CDR1 MDHEN, CDR2 SYDVKM. Trimming took 6 bases from V and 2 from J, leaving 12 bases between them. This CDR3 region has 14 residues. The CDR3 bases are TGTGCCAGCAGCCTCACAGGGACCACAGATACGCAGTATTTT. Amino acids: CASSLTGTTDTQYF.

V usage is TRBV7-2 and J usage is TRBJ2-7, with 7 bases that match TRBD1. Germline values: CDR1 SGHTA, CDR2 FQGNSA. V was pared by 5 bases and J by 2 bases, with 6 bases of the junction left unmatched. The CDR3 totals 14 residues. CDR3 amino acids: CASSLVGQTYEQYF. For the CDR3, the DNA is TGTGCCAGCAGCCTCGTGGGACAGACCTACGAGCAGTACTTC.

The J gene is TRBJ2-5, the V gene TRBV19, with TRBD2 matching over 9 bases. The CDR3 has 16 amino acids. Germline V gene data show CDR1 as LNHDA and CDR2 as SQIVND (reference sequence). With 2 bases clipped from V and 2 bases from J, the junction kept 6 bases outside the gene matches. The DNA for the CDR3 is TGTGCCAGTAGTATAACCGGGACTAGCAGTCAAGAGACCCAGTACTTC. This gives the protein CASSITGTSSQETQYF.

This rearrangement joins TRBV6-2 or TRBV6-3 to TRBJ1-2, with unresolved D. The CDR3 contains 15 residues. The V end was cut by 2 bases, the J end by 8 bases, with 18 bases between. Germline lookup yields CDR1 MNHEY and CDR2 SVGEGT. CDR3 coding DNA: TGTGCCAGCAGTTACCCCCACCGGGGTTGGGAAGGCTACACCTTC. This encodes CASSYPHRGWEGYTF.

The V gene is TRBV19, the J gene TRBJ1-5; D is uncertain. The V end lost 5 bases, the J end lost 7 bases, and 15 bases lay between the germline ends. Germline assignment: CDR1 LNHDA and CDR2 SQIVND (reference sequence). The CDR3 has 14 residues. DNA of the CDR3: TGTGCCAGTAGTGACGAGGGCTTCTCACAGCCCCAGCATTTT. This translates into CASSDEGFSQPQHF.

CDR3: CSVAANFGTGAYEQYF. Written as DNA, the CDR3 is TGCAGCGTTGCGGCAAACTTCGGGACAGGAGCCTACGAGCAGTACTTC. This chain joins TRBV29-1 and TRBJ2-7; the match to TRBD1 covers 8 bases. Germline trimming cut 4 bases from V and 2 bases from J; bases unmatched to any gene: 13. The CDR3 has 16 residues. Germline lookup yields CDR1 SQVTM and CDR2 ANQGSEA.

This sequence joins TRBV12-3 or TRBV12-4 and TRBJ1-5; D perhaps matches TRBD1 (5 bases). Trimming took 3 bases from V and 4 from J, leaving 7 bases between them. CDR3 size: 13 residues. The CDR3 is CASSFRGNQPQHF. CDR3 bases: TGTGCCAGCAGTTTTCGGGGGAATCAGCCCCAGCATTTT.

This chain connects TRBV20-1 to TRBJ2-1, with TRBD2 identical over 14 bases. In germline, CDR1 is DFQATT, CDR2 SNEGSKA (reference sequence). The CDR3 consists of 16 residues. V gave up 3 bases and J gave up 6 bases; unmatched junction bases: 7. The CDR3, as DNA: TGCAGTGCTAGTGCCCGACTAGCGGGGGGGCTCAATGAGCAGTTCTTC. Its translation is CSASARLAGGLNEQFF.

The rearrangement joins TRBV28 to TRBJ2-2; 8 nucleotides line up with TRBD1. The CDR3 spans 12 residues. V dropped 3 bases and J dropped 11; count of bases not matched to a gene: 2. Germline V lookup: CDR1 MDHEN, CDR2 SYDVKM. The CDR3 bases are TGTGCCAGCAGTTTTGGACAGGGCGAGCTGTTTTTT. This sequence encodes CASSFGQGELFF.

The CDR3 sequence is CASYQGWNQPQHF. DNA for the CDR3: TGTGCCAGCTACCAGGGTTGGAATCAGCCCCAGCATTTT. The chain links TRBV6-5 to TRBJ1-5; TRBD1 might be the D (5 bases). V was pared by 8 bases and J by 4 bases, with 12 bases between. Germline V gene data show CDR1 as MNHEY and CDR2 as SVGAGI. The CDR3 totals 13 residues.

This chain uses TRBV9 with TRBJ2-7, with 8 bases aligning to TRBD2. The CDR3 is 14 residues long. The ends lost 4 bases at V and 6 bases at J; junction bases unmatched: 9. The germline V gene has CDR1 SGDLS and CDR2 YYNGEE. Written as DNA, the CDR3 is TGTGCCAGCAGCTTAGGGACTAGTCCGGGCGAGCAGTACTTC. The encoded protein is CASSLGTSPGEQYF.